This paragraph covers one TCR beta chain sequence. What it recognizes is unknown. This specimen belongs to a study of T cell responses to AZD1222 COVID-19 vaccine. Study results and limitations: Recipients of AZD1222 seropositive at baseline numbered only five or six.

With V trimmed by 5 bases and J by 8 bases, 7 bases remained unmatched. In germline, CDR1 is SEHNR, CDR2 FQNEAQ (reference sequence). CDR3 length: 14 residues. The repertoire was sequenced with immunoSEQ multiplex PCR; TCRdb's copy has only in-frame clones and lacks some. The sample has about 110,000 clones; about nine tenths are singletons. V gene TRBV7-9 combines with J gene TRBJ2-1; 9 nucleotides line up with TRBD2. This receptor was obtained from an adult in good health. The sample consisted of peripheral blood, taken on day 0 of MenACWY control vaccination. This CDR3 is CASSPTSGTHEQFF. DNA of the CDR3: TGTGCCAGCAGCCCGACTAGCGGCACCCATGAGCAGTTCTTC.